This entry is about one T cell receptor beta chain. Its cognate antigen is unknown. This CDR3 comprises 14 residues. Between the trimmed V and J ends, which lost 3 bases and 2 bases, there was a span of 10 bases. CDR1 is ENHRY, CDR2 SYGVKD, per germline. Libraries were prepared by immunoSEQ multiplex PCR; TCRdb keeps only in-frame clonotypes and omits some of them. Of hundreds of thousands of clones detected, around 89% appear once; the ten largest clones hold approximately 5.9%. Treatment reported: some 19 received Ad26.COV2.S at low or high dose, single or two shots; five or six received placebo; per-sample allocation not given. At day 63 after the first vaccine or placebo injection, samples were drawn. An adult donor aged 18-55 years was enrolled in Boston. The source of the sample is a study of Ad26.COV2.S vaccination and SARS-CoV-2 variants. Study-level results: In TCR breadth and depth analyses, total T cell responses may have been underestimated.

J is TRBJ1-2 and V is TRBV10-3, with D tentatively TRBD1 (5 bases). The receptor's source is a person between 18 and 65 years old who received the Ad26.COV2.S COVID-19 vaccine or a placebo. Sample: peripheral blood, taken in a trial of Ad26.COV2.S vaccine versus placebo. CDR3 sequence reads: CAISDSNRNYGYTF. CDR3 nucleotides: TGTGCCATCAGTGATAGTAACAGGAACTATGGCTACACCTTC.